Shown below are 26 T cell receptor beta chains from a single sample sequenced in a study of T cells after yellow fever vaccination (dated by TCRdb to the late 2010s). Libraries came from 5' RACE. TCRdb names Illumina NovaSeq 6000 as the instrument used. The raw public data were reprocessed by TCRdb itself: fastp quality trimming at Q25, MiXCR clonotype calling, in-frame beta chains only. Under each unique CDR3 protein, matching rows form one entry showing the most common genes and DNA. For this sample there are 250,000 or so distinct CDR3 sequences; about 3.7% appear just once. The ten largest clones represent 15% to 20% of the sample. Read against the paper, the sample's treatment or condition label means: live attenuated yellow fever vaccine strain. This sample comprised PBMCs, obtained 15 days after the yellow fever booster vaccination. Source of these receptors: a man between 18 and 29 years old who received the YFV17D yellow fever vaccine.

CDR3 sequence (DNA): TGTGCCAGCAGTTATCAGGGGCCAAATCAGCCCCAGCATTTT. This codes for CASSYQGPNQPQHF. The chain employs TRBV25-1 and TRBJ1-5; D might be TRBD1 (6 bases). V lost 5 bases and J 4 bases, leaving 12 bases between the germline ends. This CDR3 comprises 14 residues. CDR1 is MGHDK and CDR2 is SYGVNS in the germline V gene.

This clonotype was recorded at least ten times. The chain links TRBV20-1 to TRBJ2-7; D is possibly TRBD2 (7 bases). The CDR3 runs to 12 residues. The germline CDR1 and CDR2 sequences are DFQATT and SNEGSKA (reference sequence). The V end lost 6 bases, the J end lost 1 base, and 10 bases lay between the germline ends. This CDR3 is CSARGGSYEQYF. CDR3 bases: TGCAGTGCGAGGGGGGGTTCCTACGAGCAGTACTTC.

This clonotype was picked up many times. This rearrangement joins TRBV11-3 to TRBJ1-1; 9 bases map to TRBD1. After removal of 6 bases from V and 1 base from J, the junction contained 9 bases not matched to a gene. Germline loops: CDR1 SGHNT, CDR2 YENEEA. CDR3 length: 16 amino acids. As DNA, the CDR3 is TGTGCCAGCAGTCTAAACAGGGGGCAAGGGAACACTGAAGCTTTCTTT. Translated: CASSLNRGQGNTEAFF.

This clonotype was counted many times. The V and J genes are TRBV5-1 and TRBJ1-3, with a tentative D call TRBD1 (6 bases). In germline, CDR1 is SGHRS, CDR2 YFSETQ. The CDR3 runs to 15 residues. V was shortened by 0 bases and J by 3 bases, with 10 bases between the two germline ends. The CDR3 spells CASSLEWGLGNTIYF. The CDR3 region has the DNA TGCGCCAGCAGCTTGGAGTGGGGGCTTGGAAACACCATATATTTT.

The chain has TRBV30 and TRBJ2-2, with D unresolved. The CDR3 has 13 amino acids. Germline values: CDR1 GTSNPN, CDR2 SVGIG (reference sequence). Trimming removed 5 bases from V and 7 bases from J, with 14 bases in between. CDR3 residues: CAWDLAALGELFF. The CDR3 region has the DNA TGTGCCTGGGACCTGGCGGCCCTCGGGGAGCTGTTTTTT.

This clonotype was picked up many times. The J gene is TRBJ2-3, the V gene TRBV6-5, with 7 bases lining up with TRBD1. J gave up 0 bases and V 6 bases, and 6 bases lay outside the gene matches. The CDR3 has 15 residues. CDR1 MNHEY and CDR2 SVGAGI come from the germline V gene. Here the CDR3 DNA reads TGTGCCAGCAGCCAAGACAGGGCAAGCACAGATACGCAGTATTTT. Amino acids: CASSQDRASTDTQYF.

This clonotype was seen ten or more times. The chain recombines TRBV7-9 with TRBJ1-6, with a weak D call TRBD1 (6 bases). CDR1 is SEHNR, CDR2 FQNEAQ, per germline (reference sequence). There are 14 residues in the CDR3. Between the trimmed V and J ends, which lost 6 bases and 7 bases, there was a span of 13 bases. The CDR3 is CASSSGVSNSPLHF. The DNA for the CDR3 is TGTGCCAGCAGTTCAGGGGTTTCCAATTCACCCCTCCACTTT. The full variable domain, in which reference TRBV7-9 and TRBJ1-6 provide the parts outside the CDR3, is DTGVSQNPRHKITKRGQNVTFRCDPISEHNRLYWYRQTLGQGPEFLTYFQNEAQLEKSRLLSDRFSAERPKGSFSTLEIQRTEQGDSAMYLCASSSGVSNSPLHFGNGTRLTVT.

There are many counts of this clonotype. This CDR3 reads CASSQDFRAASTDTQYF. The CDR3 region has the DNA TGCGCCAGCAGCCAAGATTTCAGGGCGGCTAGCACAGATACGCAGTATTTT. The chain is built from TRBV4-3 and TRBJ2-3, with a tentative D call TRBD1 (5 bases). Germline V gene lookup returns CDR1 LGHNA and CDR2 YSLEER. V dropped 0 bases and J dropped 0 bases, with 13 bases sitting between them. CDR3 length: 17 residues.

This clonotype showed up many times. The chain is built from TRBV4-2 and TRBJ2-2; TRBD1 aligns across 9 bases. The CDR3 has 16 amino acids. Germline loops: CDR1 LGHNA, CDR2 YNFKEQ. With V trimmed by 4 bases and J by 2 bases, 5 bases remained unmatched. The CDR3 coding sequence is TGTGCCAGCAGCCTAAGGACAGGGGATAACACCGGGGAGCTGTTTTTT. Translation: CASSLRTGDNTGELFF.

This clonotype was seen repeatedly, ten times or more. The chain uses TRBV5-1 and TRBJ2-2; 7 nucleotides agree with TRBD1. With V trimmed by 0 bases and J by 0 bases, 2 bases remained unmatched. CDR1 and CDR2 (germline): SGHRS, YFSETQ. The CDR3 is 16 residues long. This CDR3 is CASSLAGTANTGELFF. The CDR3 DNA follows: TGCGCCAGCAGCTTGGCCGGGACAGCGAACACCGGGGAGCTGTTTTTT.

In this sample, this clonotype turned up many times. The gene calls are TRBV7-9 and TRBJ2-7; D is ambiguous. The V gene's germline CDR1 is SEHNR and CDR2 FQNEAQ (reference sequence). The CDR3 has 11 amino acids. V dropped 1 base and J dropped 6 bases, with 4 bases sitting between them. The CDR3 reads CASSLVAEQYF. The CDR3 region has the DNA TGTGCCAGCAGCTTAGTGGCCGAGCAGTACTTC.

This clonotype was seen at least ten times. The rearrangement uses TRBV7-9 and TRBJ1-1; D not certain. V was trimmed by 4 bases and J by 2 bases, leaving 11 bases between them. CDR1 is SEHNR, CDR2 FQNEAQ, per germline (reference sequence). The length of the CDR3 is 14 residues. CDR3 protein: CASSSRNYNTEAFF. The CDR3, as DNA: TGTGCCAGCAGCTCCCGGAATTATAACACTGAAGCTTTCTTT. Combining the CDR3 with reference TRBV7-9 and TRBJ1-1 gives the whole variable domain DTGVSQNPRHKITKRGQNVTFRCDPISEHNRLYWYRQTLGQGPEFLTYFQNEAQLEKSRLLSDRFSAERPKGSFSTLEIQRTEQGDSAMYLCASSSRNYNTEAFFGQGTRLTVV.

In its sample, this clonotype was seen many times. This chain joins TRBV20-1 and TRBJ1-5, with D uncertain. This CDR3 has 12 residues. Germline CDR1 is DFQATT and CDR2 is SNEGSKA (reference sequence). Deletions cut 6 bases from V and 7 bases from J, with 13 bases between. The CDR3 loop reads CSALRSGQPQHF. The CDR3 nucleotides are TGCAGTGCCCTAAGGAGTGGGCAGCCCCAGCATTTT.

This clonotype was found many times. The chain recombines TRBV7-9 with TRBJ2-5; 9 bases line up with TRBD2. The CDR3 runs to 15 residues. CDR1 and CDR2 from the germline V gene are SEHNR and FQNEAQ (reference sequence). With 8 bases clipped from V and 5 bases from J, the junction kept 12 bases outside the gene matches. The DNA for the CDR3 is TGTGCCAGCGATAGCGGGGGAGGCGATCGGGAGACCCAGTACTTC. Residues: CASDSGGGDRETQYF.

This clonotype was seen ten or more times. V is TRBV20-1 and J is TRBJ2-1; 7 positions match TRBD1. Germline lookup yields CDR1 DFQATT and CDR2 SNEGSKA (reference sequence). CDR3 length: 12 residues. Trimming cost V 6 bases and J 9 bases; bases outside gene matches: 8. In DNA, the CDR3 is TGCAGTGCGCCGACAGGGTCATTTGAGCAGTTCTTC. Translated: CSAPTGSFEQFF.

Ten or more counts support this clonotype. This chain's CDR3 is CASSLSASGGGETQYF. For the CDR3, the DNA is TGTGCCAGCAGTCTATCAGCTAGCGGGGGCGGGGAGACCCAGTACTTC. The genes are TRBV12-3 or TRBV12-4 and TRBJ2-5; TRBD2 matches 10 bases. J was trimmed by 5 bases and V by 5 bases; bases with no gene match: 11. CDR3 size: 16 residues.

This clonotype was observed at least ten times. The genes are TRBV5-1 and TRBJ2-1, with 7 nucleotides matching TRBD1. Looked up from germline, CDR1 is SGHRS and CDR2 is YFSETQ. After removal of 4 bases from V and 4 bases from J, the junction contained 11 bases not matched to a gene. CDR3 length equals 16 residues. The CDR3 sequence: CASSAVAGGNYNEQFF. CDR3 nucleotides: TGCGCCAGCAGCGCGGTCGCAGGGGGTAATTACAATGAGCAGTTCTTC. Full variable domain (outside the CDR3, taken from reference TRBV5-1 and TRBJ2-1): KAGVTQTPRYLIKTRGQQVTLSCSPISGHRSVSWYQQTPGQGLQFLFEYFSETQRNKGNFPGRFSGRQFSNSRSEMNVSTLELGDSALYLCASSAVAGGNYNEQFFGPGTRLTVL.

This clonotype was detected many times. The gene calls are TRBV6-2 or TRBV6-3 and TRBJ2-7, with 7 bases identical to TRBD1. The CDR3 has 16 amino acids. In germline, CDR1 is MNHEY, CDR2 SVGEGT. V was pared by 6 bases and J by 5 bases, with 16 bases of the junction left unmatched. The CDR3 region is CASSRPAGGRFDEQYV. The DNA of the CDR3 is TGTGCCAGCAGCCGCCCAGCAGGGGGAAGGTTCGACGAGCAGTACGTC.

This clonotype showed up many times. The chain has TRBV4-1 and TRBJ2-2; 8 bases align to TRBD1. Germline V gene lookup returns CDR1 MGHRA and CDR2 YSYEKL. The CDR3 runs 15 residues. The V gene end was trimmed by 2 bases and the J gene end by 4 bases; junction bases not matched to a gene: 3. CDR3 coding DNA: TGCGCCAGCAGCCAAAGACAGGGGTTCACCGGGGAGCTGTTTTTT. Protein product: CASSQRQGFTGELFF.

This clonotype was seen repeatedly, ten times or more. This chain uses TRBV12-3 or TRBV12-4 with TRBJ1-5; D possibly corresponds to TRBD1 (5 bases). The V end was cut by 4 bases, the J end by 9 bases, with 7 bases between. The CDR3 totals 11 residues. The CDR3: CASSSTGPQHF. In DNA form, the CDR3 reads TGTGCCAGCAGTTCTACAGGGCCCCAGCATTTT.

This clonotype was detected many times. The chain combines TRBV7-9 with TRBJ2-5; D is perhaps TRBD1 (5 bases). The V and J ends lost 4 bases and 2 bases respectively, with 14 bases between them. The CDR3 sequence is 15 residues long. Germline loops: CDR1 SEHNR, CDR2 FQNEAQ (reference sequence). The CDR3 is CASSSLPDNQETQYF. As DNA, the CDR3 is TGTGCCAGCAGCTCGTTACCGGACAATCAAGAGACCCAGTACTTC.

This clonotype was detected many times. V is TRBV7-9 and J is TRBJ2-7; D not certain. CDR1 and CDR2 (germline): SEHNR, FQNEAQ (reference sequence). The CDR3 covers 14 residues. V gave up 5 bases and J gave up 4 bases, with 15 bases separating them. The CDR3, as DNA: TGTGCCAGCAGCGCCATTACGACTGGGTACGAGCAGTACGTC. Residues: CASSAITTGYEQYV.

This clonotype was seen at least ten times. The V and J genes are TRBV6-4 and TRBJ1-5; 7 positions match TRBD1. The CDR3 has 15 residues. Germline CDR1 MRHNA, CDR2 SNTAGT. V dropped 3 bases and J dropped 4; count of bases not matched to a gene: 6. This CDR3 is CASSEGQRCNQPQHF. DNA for the CDR3: TGTGCCAGCAGTGAGGGACAGAGATGTAATCAGCCCCAGCATTTT.

This clonotype was observed many times. The V gene is TRBV5-1, the J gene TRBJ2-7; the D gene is possibly TRBD1 (5 bases). V lost 4 bases, J lost 0 bases, and 20 bases lay in between. The CDR3 is 17 amino acids. Looked up from germline, CDR1 is SGHRS and CDR2 is YFSETQ. CDR3 bases: TGCGCCAGCAGCGACGGACAAGACGATCAGGGCTCCTACGAGCAGTACTTC. Translation: CASSDGQDDQGSYEQYF.

Ten or more counts support this clonotype. The CDR3 nucleotides are TGTGCCAGCAGCGGGCGGTGGAATAACAACGAGCAGTACGTC. Amino acid sequence: CASSGRWNNNEQYV. The gene calls are TRBV5-5 and TRBJ2-7, with unresolved D. V shed 4 bases and J shed 5 bases, with 16 bases lying between them. CDR3 length: 14 amino acids. Germline V gene data show CDR1 as SGHKS and CDR2 as YYEKEE (reference sequence).

This clonotype was found many times. V is TRBV4-2 and J is TRBJ2-6, with D possibly being TRBD1 or TRBD2 (5 bases each). Germline V gene lookup returns CDR1 LGHNA and CDR2 YNFKEQ. CDR3 length: 15 amino acids. V lost 3 bases to trimming and J lost 1 base, with 7 bases between them. The CDR3 nucleotides are TGTGCCAGCAGCCAGAGGGGTTCTGGGGCCAACGTCCTGACTTTC. Translated: CASSQRGSGANVLTF.